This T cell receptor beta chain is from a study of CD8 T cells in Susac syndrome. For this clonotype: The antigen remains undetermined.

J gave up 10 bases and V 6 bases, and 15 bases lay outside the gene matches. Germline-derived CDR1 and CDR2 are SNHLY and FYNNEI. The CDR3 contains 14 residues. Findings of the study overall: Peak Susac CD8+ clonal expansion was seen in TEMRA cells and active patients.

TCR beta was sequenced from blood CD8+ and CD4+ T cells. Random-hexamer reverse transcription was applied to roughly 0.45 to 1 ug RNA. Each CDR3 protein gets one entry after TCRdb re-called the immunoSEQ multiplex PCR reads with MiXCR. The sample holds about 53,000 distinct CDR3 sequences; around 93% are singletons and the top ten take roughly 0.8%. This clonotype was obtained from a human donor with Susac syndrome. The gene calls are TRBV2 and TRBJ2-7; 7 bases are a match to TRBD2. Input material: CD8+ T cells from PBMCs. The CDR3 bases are TGTGCCAGCAGCGCGGCCGGGACTACCGACGGACAGTACTTC. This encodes CASSAAGTTDGQYF. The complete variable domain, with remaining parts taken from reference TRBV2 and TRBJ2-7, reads EPEVTQTPSHQVTQMGQEVILRCVPISNHLYFYWYRQILGQKVEFLVSFYNNEISEKSEIFDDQFSVERPDGSNFTLKIRSTKLEDSAMYFCASSAAGTTDGQYFGPGTRLTVT.